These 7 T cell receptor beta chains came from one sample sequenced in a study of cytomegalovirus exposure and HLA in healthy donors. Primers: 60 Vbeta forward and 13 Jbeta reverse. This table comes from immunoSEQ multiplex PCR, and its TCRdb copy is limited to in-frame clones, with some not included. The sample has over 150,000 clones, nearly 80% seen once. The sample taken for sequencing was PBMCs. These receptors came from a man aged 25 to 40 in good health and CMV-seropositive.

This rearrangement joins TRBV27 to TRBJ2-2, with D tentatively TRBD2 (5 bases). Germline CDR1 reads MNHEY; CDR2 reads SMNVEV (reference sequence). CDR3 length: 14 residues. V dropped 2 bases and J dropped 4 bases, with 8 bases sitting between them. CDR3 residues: CASSLSGPTGELFF. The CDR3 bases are TGTGCCAGCAGTTTAAGCGGACCCACCGGGGAGCTGTTTTTT.

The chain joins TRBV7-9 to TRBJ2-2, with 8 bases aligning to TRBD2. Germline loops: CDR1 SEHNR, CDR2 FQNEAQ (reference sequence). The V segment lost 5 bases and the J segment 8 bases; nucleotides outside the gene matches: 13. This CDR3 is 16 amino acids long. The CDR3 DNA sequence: TGTGCCAGCAGCGCCCCCCAAGCGGGAGTGGGTGGGGAGCTGTTTTTT. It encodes CASSAPQAGVGGELFF.

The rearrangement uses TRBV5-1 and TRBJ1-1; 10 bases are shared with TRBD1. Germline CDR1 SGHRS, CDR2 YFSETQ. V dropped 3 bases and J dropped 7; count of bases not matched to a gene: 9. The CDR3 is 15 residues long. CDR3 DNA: TGCGCCAGCAGCTCCTCAGACCGGGACAGGGGTGAAGCTTTCTTT. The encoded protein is CASSSSDRDRGEAFF.

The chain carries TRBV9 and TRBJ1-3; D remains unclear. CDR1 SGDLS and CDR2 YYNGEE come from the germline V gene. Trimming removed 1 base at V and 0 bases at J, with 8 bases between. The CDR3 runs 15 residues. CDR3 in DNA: TGTGCCAGCAGCGTACAGGCCTTCTCTGGAAACACCATATATTTT. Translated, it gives CASSVQAFSGNTIYF.

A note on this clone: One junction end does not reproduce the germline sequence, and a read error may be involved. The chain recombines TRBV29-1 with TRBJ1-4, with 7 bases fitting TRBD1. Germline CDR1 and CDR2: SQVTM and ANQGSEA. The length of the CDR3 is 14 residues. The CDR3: CSVKDDREFEKLFF. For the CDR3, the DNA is TGCAGCGTTAAAGACGACAGGGAATTTGAAAAACTGTTTTTT.

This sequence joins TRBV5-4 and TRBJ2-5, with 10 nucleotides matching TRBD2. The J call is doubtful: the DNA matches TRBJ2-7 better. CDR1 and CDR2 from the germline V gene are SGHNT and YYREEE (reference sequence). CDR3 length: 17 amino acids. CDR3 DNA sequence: TGTGCCAGCAGCCGCCTCAGGCAGCGGGAGGGCAAGTACGAGCAGTACTTC. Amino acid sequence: CASSRLRQREGKYEQYF.

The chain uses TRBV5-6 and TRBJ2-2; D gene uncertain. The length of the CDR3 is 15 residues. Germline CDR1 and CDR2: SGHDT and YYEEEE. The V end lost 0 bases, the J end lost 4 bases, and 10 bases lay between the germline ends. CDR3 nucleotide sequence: TGTGCCAGCAGCTTGGGGCCCCGCGGCACCGGGGAGCTGTTTTTT. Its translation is CASSLGPRGTGELFF.